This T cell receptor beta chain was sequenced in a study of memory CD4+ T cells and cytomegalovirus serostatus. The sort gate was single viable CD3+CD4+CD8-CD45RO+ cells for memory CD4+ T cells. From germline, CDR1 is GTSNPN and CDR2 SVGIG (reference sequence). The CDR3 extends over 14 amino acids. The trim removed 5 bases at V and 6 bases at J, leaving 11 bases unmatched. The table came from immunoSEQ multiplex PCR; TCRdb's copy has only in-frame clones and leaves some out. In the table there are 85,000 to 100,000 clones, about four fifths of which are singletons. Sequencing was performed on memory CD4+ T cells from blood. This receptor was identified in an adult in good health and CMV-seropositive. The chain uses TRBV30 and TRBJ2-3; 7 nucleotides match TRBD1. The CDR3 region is CAWGTAPGSDTQYF. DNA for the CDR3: TGTGCCTGGGGGACAGCCCCGGGAAGTGATACGCAGTATTTT.